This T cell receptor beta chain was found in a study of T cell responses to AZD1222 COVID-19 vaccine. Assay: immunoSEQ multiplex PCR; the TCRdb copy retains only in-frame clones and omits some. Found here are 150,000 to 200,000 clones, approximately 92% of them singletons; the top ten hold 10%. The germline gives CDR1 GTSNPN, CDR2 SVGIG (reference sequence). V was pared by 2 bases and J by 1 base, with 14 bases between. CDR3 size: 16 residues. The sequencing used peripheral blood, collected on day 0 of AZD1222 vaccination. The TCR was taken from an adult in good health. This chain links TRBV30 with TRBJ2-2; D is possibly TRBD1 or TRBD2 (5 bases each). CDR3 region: CAWSLFGTGNTGELFF. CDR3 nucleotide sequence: TGTGCCTGGAGTTTATTCGGGACGGGGAACACCGGGGAGCTGTTTTTT.